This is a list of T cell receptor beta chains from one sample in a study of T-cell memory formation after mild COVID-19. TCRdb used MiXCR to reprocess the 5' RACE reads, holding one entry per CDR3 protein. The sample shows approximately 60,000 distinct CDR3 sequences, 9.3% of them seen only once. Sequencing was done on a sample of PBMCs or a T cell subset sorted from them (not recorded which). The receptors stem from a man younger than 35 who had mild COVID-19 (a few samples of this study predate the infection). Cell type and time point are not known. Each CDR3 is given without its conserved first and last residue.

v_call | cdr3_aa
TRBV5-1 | ASSSGAYNEKLF
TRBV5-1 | ASSLTGGYTGELF
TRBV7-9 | ASSAQGGAKAF
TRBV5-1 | ASSLFAGEGYT
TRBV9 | ASSPSSAYNEQF
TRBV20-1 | SAKQGIGELF
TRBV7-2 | ASSKPVVGELF
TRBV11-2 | ASSLLGGGREGRY
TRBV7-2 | ASSTAFLLGYT
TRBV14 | ASSQMGSSYNEQF
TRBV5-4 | ASSQKTGSGANVLT
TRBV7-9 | ASSLGLAGVGEQF
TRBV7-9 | ASRLEQGPYGYT
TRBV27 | ASSFPGGTGELF
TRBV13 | ASSRGSTGGTEAF
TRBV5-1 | ASSQGQGAETQY
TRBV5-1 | ASSLAVGNEQF
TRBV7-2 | ASNVGGSSYEQY
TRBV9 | ASSPGAASGSYNEQF
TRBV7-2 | ASSPDRGRQPQH
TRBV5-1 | ASSAGTSGRFQETQY